The 20 T cell receptor beta chains given below trace back to one sample, sequenced in a study of T-cell memory formation after mild COVID-19. Each CDR3 protein gets one entry after TCRdb re-called the 5' RACE reads with MiXCR. The sample has approximately 400,000 distinct CDR3 sequences; more than 15% are singletons. The sequencing input was PBMCs or a T cell subset sorted from them (not recorded which). These receptor sequences come from a young man who had mild COVID-19 (a few samples of this study predate the infection). Cell type and time point are not known.

This clonotype was observed a few times. The chain recombines TRBV5-1 with TRBJ2-1; 10 bases are shared with TRBD2. Germline CDR1 SGHRS, CDR2 YFSETQ. The CDR3 is made up of 15 amino acids. With V trimmed by 7 bases and J by 2 bases, 6 bases remained unmatched. CDR3 region: CASAAGTSAYNEQFF. DNA for the CDR3: TGCGCCAGCGCCGCCGGGACTAGCGCCTACAATGAGCAGTTCTTC.

CDR3 region: CASSMGPAGADTQYF. The CDR3 coding sequence is TGTGCCAGCAGCATGGGCCCAGCGGGGGCCGATACGCAGTATTTT. The chain recombines TRBV7-9 with TRBJ2-3; 8 bases are a match to TRBD2. The CDR3 sequence is 15 residues long. The germline CDR1 and CDR2 sequences are SEHNR and FQNEAQ (reference sequence). The J segment lost 6 bases and the V segment lost 5 bases, leaving 10 bases of the junction unmatched.

This sequence joins TRBV9 and TRBJ2-3; D remains ambiguous. Looked up from germline, CDR1 is SGDLS and CDR2 is YYNGEE. V was trimmed by 0 bases and J by 4 bases, leaving 6 bases between them. The CDR3 spans 13 residues. The CDR3, as DNA: TGTGCCAGCAGCGTAGATCCCGCAGATACGCAGTATTTT. Amino acids: CASSVDPADTQYF.

This chain uses TRBV11-2 with TRBJ1-1; D is perhaps TRBD1 (6 bases). The CDR3 consists of 12 residues. The germline CDR1 and CDR2 sequences are SGHAT and FQNNGV. V was clipped by 5 bases and J by 7 bases, with 11 bases between them. The CDR3 loop is CASSPGQIEAFF. DNA of the CDR3: TGTGCCAGCAGCCCCGGACAGATTGAAGCTTTCTTT.

The V call is TRBV28, the J call TRBJ1-1, with TRBD1 identical over 9 bases. The CDR3 length is 15 residues. Germline V gene sequence: CDR1 MDHEN, CDR2 SYDVKM. The V and J ends lost 7 bases and 5 bases, in that order; junction bases with no gene match: 11. CDR3 nucleotide sequence: TGTGCCAGCATCGTCCCGGGACAGGGTCCGACTGAAGCTTTCTTT. Its protein is CASIVPGQGPTEAFF.

Here the CDR3 DNA reads TGCGCCAGCAGCTTGGGCGGCGGGGGGCACAATGAGCAGTTCTTC. It encodes CASSLGGGGHNEQFF. This rearrangement joins TRBV5-1 to TRBJ2-1; 8 bases agree with TRBD2. In germline, CDR1 is SGHRS, CDR2 YFSETQ. Trimming took 0 bases from V and 5 from J; bases not matched to a gene: 4. The CDR3 has 15 residues.

The rearrangement links TRBV4-3 to TRBJ1-1, with 7 bases aligning to TRBD1. J gave up 6 bases and V 0 bases, and 7 bases lay outside the gene matches. Germline loops: CDR1 LGHNA, CDR2 YSLEER. The CDR3 loop spans 15 amino acids. The CDR3 protein is CASSQDIPGTAEAFF. CDR3 nucleotide sequence: TGCGCCAGCAGCCAAGATATCCCGGGGACAGCTGAAGCTTTCTTT.

This clonotype was found a few times. The chain combines TRBV6-6 with TRBJ1-5; no firm D call. The V and J ends lost 0 bases and 9 bases respectively, with 15 bases between them. CDR3 length: 15 amino acids. Germline V lookup: CDR1 MNHNY, CDR2 SVGAGI (reference sequence). In DNA, the CDR3 is TGTGCCAGCAGTTACTCGAGTGGACCCGGAGGGCCCCAGCATTTT. Protein sequence: CASSYSSGPGGPQHF.

This clonotype has more than one count but fewer than ten. The chain uses TRBV6-5 and TRBJ1-6; D is possibly TRBD1 (5 bases). This CDR3 is built from 15 residues. Germline CDR1 reads MNHEY; CDR2 reads SVGAGI. The ends were cut back, 0 bases at V and 10 bases at J, with 13 bases in the middle. The CDR3 spells CASSYSFRVESPLHF. The CDR3 DNA reads TGTGCCAGCAGTTACTCGTTCAGGGTTGAGTCACCCCTCCACTTT.

This clonotype showed up many times. The chain uses TRBV6-2 or TRBV6-3 and TRBJ2-7, with 8 bases aligning to TRBD2. The V segment lost 2 bases and the J segment 0 bases; nucleotides outside the gene matches: 0. This CDR3 region has 14 residues. CDR1 and CDR2 (germline): MNHEY, SVGEGT. CDR3 sequence (DNA): TGTGCCAGCAGTTACCGGGGGGGCTCCTACGAGCAGTACTTC. Translated, it gives CASSYRGGSYEQYF.

The rearrangement uses TRBV6-5 and TRBJ1-1, with D perhaps matching TRBD1 (5 bases). The germline gives CDR1 MNHEY, CDR2 SVGAGI. The CDR3 spans 15 residues. V was clipped by 3 bases and J by 3 bases, with 14 bases between them. This CDR3 reads CASSYNHRDYTEAFF. In DNA form, the CDR3 reads TGTGCCAGCAGTTATAATCACCGGGACTACACTGAAGCTTTCTTT.

This clonotype was counted many times. This rearrangement joins TRBV6-5 to TRBJ1-5, with 7 bases aligning to TRBD1. The germline CDR1 and CDR2 sequences are MNHEY and SVGAGI. V shed 6 bases, J shed 7 bases, and the junction held 12 bases outside the gene matches. CDR3 length: 15 residues. In nucleotides, the CDR3 is TGTGCCAGCAGACAGACAGGGTATGGAGGGCAGCCCCAGCATTTT. Translating it yields CASRQTGYGGQPQHF.

The rearrangement joins TRBV4-3 to TRBJ1-5; D remains unclear. The V gene's germline CDR1 is LGHNA and CDR2 YSLEER. The CDR3 consists of 16 residues. The V end was cut by 4 bases, the J end by 5 bases, with 18 bases between. The CDR3 nucleotides read TGCGCCAGCAGCCCTCCACTACCTATCGAAGATCAGCCCCAGCATTTT. Protein product: CASSPPLPIEDQPQHF.

There are a few counts of this clonotype. The chain has TRBV7-9 and TRBJ2-3; 8 bases map to TRBD1. The CDR3 contains 15 residues. The V gene end was trimmed by 5 bases and the J gene end by 6 bases; junction bases not matched to a gene: 10. CDR1 and CDR2 from the germline V gene are SEHNR and FQNEAQ (reference sequence). The CDR3 region has the DNA TGTGCCAGCAGCCCCCGGACAGGGATAGTGGATACGCAGTATTTT. Translated, it gives CASSPRTGIVDTQYF. The variable domain in full, completed from reference TRBV7-9 and TRBJ2-3, reads DTGVSQNPRHKITKRGQNVTFRCDPISEHNRLYWYRQTLGQGPEFLTYFQNEAQLEKSRLLSDRFSAERPKGSFSTLEIQRTEQGDSAMYLCASSPRTGIVDTQYFGPGTRLTVL.

This clonotype was seen a few times. The rearrangement links TRBV4-3 to TRBJ1-6, with D maybe TRBD1 (5 bases). The CDR3 spans 18 residues. Germline CDR1 LGHNA, CDR2 YSLEER. V lost 4 bases to trimming and J lost 0 bases, with 16 bases between them. The CDR3, as DNA: TGCGCCAGCAGCCTCGAACGACCAGGGAGCTCCTATAATTCACCCCTCCACTTT. Protein sequence: CASSLERPGSSYNSPLHF.

This clonotype was observed a handful of times. This chain connects TRBV4-3 to TRBJ2-1; D may be TRBD1 (7 bases). V was shortened by 6 bases and J by 3 bases, with 18 bases between the two germline ends. The germline V gene has CDR1 LGHNA and CDR2 YSLEER. The length of the CDR3 is 16 residues. The CDR3 reads CASRMGAGQFYNEQFF. CDR3 nucleotides: TGCGCCAGCAGGATGGGTGCGGGACAGTTCTACAATGAGCAGTTCTTC.

The gene calls are TRBV18 and TRBJ2-7; the D is unclear. The CDR3 length is 11 residues. V lost 6 bases to trimming and J lost 2 bases, with 5 bases between them. The germline V gene encodes CDR1 KGHSH and CDR2 LQKENI. CDR3 DNA sequence: TGTGCCAGCTCGGGTCCCTACGAGCAGTACTTC. Its protein product is CASSGPYEQYF. Together with reference TRBV18 and TRBJ2-7, the CDR3 gives the full variable domain: NAGVMQNPRHLVRRRGQEARLRCSPMKGHSHVYWYRQLPEEGLKFMVYLQKENIIDESGMPKERFSAEFPKEGPSILRIQQVVRGDSAAYFCASSGPYEQYFGPGTRLTVT.

This clonotype came up a few times. The rearrangement joins TRBV7-9 to TRBJ2-3; D gene uncertain. The CDR3 has 15 residues. The V gene's germline CDR1 is SEHNR and CDR2 FQNEAQ (reference sequence). V lost 4 bases, J lost 1 base, and 12 bases lay in between. The CDR3 spells CASSYTPPGTDTQYF. CDR3 bases: TGTGCCAGCAGCTATACGCCACCAGGCACAGATACGCAGTATTTT.

This clonotype was seen more than once but under ten times. The chain links TRBV7-9 to TRBJ2-3, with 8 nucleotides matching TRBD2. Trimming removed 5 bases from V and 2 bases from J; junction bases left unmatched: 3. Looked up from germline, CDR1 is SEHNR and CDR2 is FQNEAQ (reference sequence). The CDR3 sequence is 14 residues long. CDR3 in amino acids: CASSSSGATDTQYF. The CDR3 nucleotides read TGTGCCAGCAGCAGTAGCGGGGCCACAGATACGCAGTATTTT.

This clonotype was counted only a few times. The CDR3 protein is CSVEGGASVPYNEQFF. The DNA of the CDR3 is TGCAGCGTTGAGGGGGGGGCTAGCGTTCCCTACAATGAGCAGTTCTTC. V and J are TRBV29-1 and TRBJ2-1, with a weak D call TRBD2 (7 bases). Germline values: CDR1 SQVTM, CDR2 ANQGSEA. Trimming removed 3 bases from V and 2 bases from J, with 17 bases in between. CDR3 length equals 16 residues.